The 23 T cell receptor beta chains below all came from one sample that was sequenced in a study of identical twins. MiXCR was run by TCRdb on the 5' RACE reads, yielding one entry per CDR3 protein. The sample has some 210,000 distinct CDR3 sequences, more than 15% seen once; the top ten hold 40%. These records were also assigned to another study, of T cells expressing NK-cell markers.

Input material: CD8+ T cells sorted from blood. The receptors derive from a woman aged 18-35 years in good health.

This clonotype was detected a few times. The gene calls are TRBV4-3 and TRBJ2-2, with D unclear. The germline gives CDR1 LGHNA, CDR2 YSLEER. The germline V and J ends were trimmed by 4 bases and 6 bases, with 9 bases remaining between them. This CDR3 comprises 13 residues. The CDR3 loop reads CASSPYVAGELFF. CDR3 nucleotide sequence: TGCGCCAGCAGCCCTTACGTTGCCGGGGAGCTGTTTTTT.

The chain is built from TRBV27 and TRBJ2-5; possible D gene TRBD1, 5 bases. This CDR3 has 13 amino acids. Germline CDR1 is MNHEY and CDR2 is SMNVEV (reference sequence). Trimming stripped 6 bases from V and 1 base from J, with 9 bases between. DNA for the CDR3: TGTGCCAGCAGGACAGACAGCCAAGAGACCCAGTACTTC. It yields the protein CASRTDSQETQYF.

The V and J genes are TRBV28 and TRBJ1-5, with D possibly TRBD1 on 5 matching bases. The CDR3 spans 15 residues. Trimming cost V 6 bases and J 7 bases, with 19 bases left between them. Per germline, CDR1 MDHEN and CDR2 SYDVKM. CDR3 DNA: TGTGCCAGCAGCTCGGGACCTGGGGAGTCCCAGCCCCAGCATTTT. Translating it yields CASSSGPGESQPQHF.

V gene TRBV7-2 combines with J gene TRBJ2-7; D is perhaps TRBD1 (6 bases). This CDR3 has 16 amino acids. Trimming stripped 7 bases from V and 0 bases from J, with 19 bases between. In germline, CDR1 is SGHTA, CDR2 FQGNSA. The CDR3 here is CASTLSRDTISYEQYF. DNA for the CDR3: TGTGCCAGCACCTTGTCCCGGGACACGATCTCCTACGAGCAGTACTTC. Combining the CDR3 with reference TRBV7-2 and TRBJ2-7 gives the whole variable domain GAGVSQSPSNKVTEKGKDVELRCDPISGHTALYWYRQSLGQGLEFLIYFQGNSAPDKSGLPSDRFSAERTGGSVSTLTIQRTQQEDSAVYLCASTLSRDTISYEQYFGPGTRLTVT.

The rearrangement links TRBV4-3 to TRBJ2-1, with 10 nucleotides matching TRBD2. Germline V gene lookup returns CDR1 LGHNA and CDR2 YSLEER. J lost 3 bases, V lost 3 bases, and 2 bases had no gene match. CDR3 size: 15 residues. The CDR3 DNA is TGCGCCAGCAGCCAGGGGACTAGCGTCTACAATGAGCAGTTCTTC. Encoded protein: CASSQGTSVYNEQFF.

The chain combines TRBV7-9 with TRBJ2-4; D may be TRBD1 or TRBD2 (5 bases each). Germline V gene data show CDR1 as SEHNR and CDR2 as FQNEAQ (reference sequence). There are 14 residues in the CDR3. V was clipped by 0 bases and J by 8 bases, with 11 bases between them. This chain's CDR3 is CASSLAGVNYIQYF. The DNA of the CDR3 is TGTGCCAGCAGCTTAGCGGGGGTTAATTACATTCAGTACTTC.

This clonotype was recorded many times. The chain links TRBV4-1 to TRBJ2-1, with a weak D call TRBD2 (6 bases). Trimming shortened V by 8 bases and J by 5 bases, and 16 bases separated the two germline ends. The CDR3 has 14 amino acids. The germline CDR1 and CDR2 sequences are MGHRA and YSYEKL. The CDR3 DNA is TGCGCCAGCGATCGGACTATTGGTAACAATGAGCAGTTCTTC. Residues: CASDRTIGNNEQFF.

This clonotype has just a few counts. The gene calls are TRBV18 and TRBJ2-3; tentatively, D is TRBD2 (7 bases). The CDR3 totals 16 residues. Germline values: CDR1 KGHSH, CDR2 LQKENI. The V and J ends lost 3 bases and 1 base respectively, with 14 bases between them. The chain's CDR3 is CASSPSGGLGTDTQYF. The CDR3 DNA follows: TGTGCCAGCTCACCCTCCGGGGGGCTGGGCACAGATACGCAGTATTTT.

This clonotype was detected a few times. The chain has TRBV7-6 and TRBJ2-1; D gene uncertain. CDR3 length equals 15 residues. V was clipped by 5 bases and J by 0 bases, with 11 bases between them. In germline, CDR1 is SGHVS, CDR2 FNYEAQ. The CDR3 loop reads CASSLTVSSYNEQFF. CDR3 bases: TGTGCCAGCAGCCTCACTGTAAGCTCCTACAATGAGCAGTTCTTC.

This rearrangement joins TRBV7-9 to TRBJ1-4, with D perhaps TRBD1 (6 bases). The germline V gene encodes CDR1 SEHNR and CDR2 FQNEAQ (reference sequence). Trimming took 1 base from V and 8 from J, leaving 11 bases between them. This CDR3 is 14 amino acids long. DNA for the CDR3: TGTGCCAGCAGCTTAGTTGCAGGGGCCGAAAAACTGTTTTTT. Translation gives CASSLVAGAEKLFF.

The rearrangement joins TRBV24-1 to TRBJ1-1; D might be TRBD1 (5 bases). Between the trimmed V and J ends, which lost 5 bases and 1 base, there was a span of 13 bases. The CDR3 is made up of 15 amino acids. The V gene's germline CDR1 is KGHDR and CDR2 SFDVKD. CDR3 sequence: CATSAGRGPNTEAFF. CDR3 coding DNA: TGTGCCACCAGTGCCGGGAGGGGACCGAACACTGAAGCTTTCTTT.

The chain is built from TRBV12-3 or TRBV12-4 and TRBJ2-2; no clear D. V was trimmed by 8 bases and J by 1 base, leaving 5 bases between them. The CDR3 runs 12 residues. The DNA for the CDR3 is TGTGCCAGCGAGTGGAACACCGGGGAGCTGTTTTTT. As protein: CASEWNTGELFF.

This clonotype was seen a handful of times. This rearrangement joins TRBV20-1 to TRBJ2-1; the match to TRBD2 covers 9 bases. This CDR3 has 15 amino acids. V shed 6 bases, J shed 0 bases, and the junction held 6 bases outside the gene matches. Per the germline V gene, CDR1 is DFQATT and CDR2 is SNEGSKA (reference sequence). In nucleotides, the CDR3 is TGCAGTGCGAGCCTAGCGGGGAGCTCCTACAATGAGCAGTTCTTC. This codes for CSASLAGSSYNEQFF.

This clonotype was seen a few times. The chain is built from TRBV27 and TRBJ2-1; 7 bases fit TRBD2. The CDR3 has 16 amino acids. Germline assignment: CDR1 MNHEY and CDR2 SMNVEV (reference sequence). V gave up 2 bases and J gave up 4 bases; unmatched junction bases: 8. The chain's CDR3 is CASSLMAGELYNEQFF. CDR3 bases: TGTGCCAGCAGTTTAATGGCGGGGGAGTTATACAATGAGCAGTTCTTC.

This clonotype was observed a few times. The rearrangement joins TRBV4-3 to TRBJ1-1; maybe TRBD1 (6 bases). The CDR3 spans 15 residues. Germline V gives CDR1 LGHNA, CDR2 YSLEER. The V gene lost 4 bases and the J gene lost 3 bases, with 15 bases spanning the gap. The CDR3 sequence is CASSPIEGGHTEAFF. The CDR3 DNA is TGCGCCAGCAGCCCTATTGAGGGGGGGCACACTGAAGCTTTCTTT.

This chain joins TRBV20-1 and TRBJ2-7; 8 bases are shared with TRBD2. The V gene's germline CDR1 is DFQATT and CDR2 SNEGSKA (reference sequence). The CDR3 covers 17 residues. With V trimmed by 0 bases and J by 3 bases, 13 bases remained unmatched. The CDR3 DNA reads as TGCAGTGCTAGAGATAGTTTCGGGAGGGCCGGGATCTACGAGCAGTACTTC. Its protein is CSARDSFGRAGIYEQYF.

This clonotype was detected only a few times. The J gene is TRBJ2-1, the V gene TRBV6-5, with D maybe TRBD2 (7 bases). V lost 4 bases and J lost 9, with 22 bases in between. This CDR3 is built from 16 residues. Germline V gene data show CDR1 as MNHEY and CDR2 as SVGAGI. The CDR3 loop reads CASSWGGGDPTSEQFF. The CDR3 nucleotides are TGTGCCAGCAGTTGGGGAGGGGGGGATCCGACGAGTGAGCAGTTCTTC.

The chain joins TRBV2 to TRBJ2-4; possible D gene TRBD1, 5 bases. Germline loops: CDR1 SNHLY, CDR2 FYNNEI. The CDR3 loop spans 14 amino acids. Trimming took 7 bases from V and 9 from J, leaving 19 bases between them. The CDR3 spells CASNWMAGPVIQYF. CDR3 bases: TGTGCCAGCAATTGGATGGCAGGGCCAGTCATTCAGTACTTC.

The chain has TRBV7-3 and TRBJ2-1; possibly TRBD1 or TRBD2 for D (5 bases each). Germline CDR1 and CDR2: SGHTA and FQGTGA. Trimming shortened V by 9 bases and J by 11 bases, and 23 bases separated the two germline ends. CDR3 length: 14 residues. CDR3 DNA: TGTGCCAGTACCCTGGGGGTTCGGGGTGGGAAGCAGTTCTTC. As protein: CASTLGVRGGKQFF.

This clonotype appeared a few times. The rearrangement joins TRBV15 to TRBJ1-4, with D hard to call. The germline V gene has CDR1 LNHNV and CDR2 YYDKDF (reference sequence). The CDR3 has 12 amino acids. Trimming removed 3 bases from V and 6 bases from J, with 5 bases in between. CDR3 DNA: TGTGCCACCAGCAGCCATGATGAAAAACTGTTTTTT. It specifies CATSSHDEKLFF.

The chain uses TRBV7-9 and TRBJ2-3; unclear D gene. The CDR3 totals 13 residues. Trimming shortened V by 2 bases and J by 6 bases, and 9 bases separated the two germline ends. CDR1 and CDR2 from the germline V gene are SEHNR and FQNEAQ (reference sequence). Written as DNA, the CDR3 is TGTGCCAGCAGCTTACCTTCTAGGGATACGCAGTATTTT. This codes for CASSLPSRDTQYF.

In its sample, this clonotype was seen a few times. The CDR3: CSARDQPRQFF. The DNA of the CDR3 is TGCAGTGCTAGAGATCAGCCGCGGCAGTTCTTC. The chain uses TRBV20-1 and TRBJ2-1; D unresolved. Trimming cost V 0 bases and J 12 bases, with 9 bases left between them. Germline-derived CDR1 and CDR2 are DFQATT and SNEGSKA (reference sequence). This CDR3 spans 11 amino acids.

This clonotype was seen ten or more times. This chain links TRBV10-3 with TRBJ2-3; 7 positions agree with TRBD1. Germline loops: CDR1 ENHRY, CDR2 SYGVKD. Trimming cost V 10 bases and J 0 bases; bases outside gene matches: 10. This CDR3 comprises 15 residues. CDR3 amino acids: CATQGLTGSTDTQYF. CDR3 in DNA: TGTGCCACTCAAGGATTGACAGGGAGCACAGATACGCAGTATTTT.